This entry features one T cell receptor (beta chain) sequence. Its antigen is currently unknown. A single record per CDR3 protein comes from TCRdb applying MiXCR to the RT-PCR reads. This sample has about half a million distinct CDR3 sequences, with approximately 24% found just once. The CDR3 covers 13 residues. Trimming took 4 bases from V and 0 from J, leaving 7 bases between them. CDR1 is DFQATT and CDR2 is SNEGSKA in the germline V gene (reference sequence). These data belong to a study of response to subunit inactivated influenza vaccine. Notes on the study in general: The study's authors posited that every seasonal influenza vaccination enlists few new T cells.

This sequence was found in a man between 50 and 59 years old who received an inactivated influenza vaccine. Sequenced material: CD4+ T cells sorted from PBMCs, taken more than 4 days after vaccination. The chain employs TRBV20-1 and TRBJ1-5, with D unresolved. Written as DNA, the CDR3 is TGCAGTGCTAAAAGGAATAGCAATCAGCCCCAGCATTTT. Protein sequence: CSAKRNSNQPQHF.